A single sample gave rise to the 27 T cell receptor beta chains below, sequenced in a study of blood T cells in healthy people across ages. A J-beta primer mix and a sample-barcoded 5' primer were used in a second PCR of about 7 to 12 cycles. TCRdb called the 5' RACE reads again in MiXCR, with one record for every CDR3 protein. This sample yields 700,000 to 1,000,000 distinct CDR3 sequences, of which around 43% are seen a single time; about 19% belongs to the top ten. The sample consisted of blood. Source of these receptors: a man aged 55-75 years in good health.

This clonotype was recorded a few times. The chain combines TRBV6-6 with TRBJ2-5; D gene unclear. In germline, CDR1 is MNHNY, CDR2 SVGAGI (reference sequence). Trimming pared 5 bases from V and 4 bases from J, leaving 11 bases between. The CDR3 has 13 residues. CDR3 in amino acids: CASSVGWRETQYF. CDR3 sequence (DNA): TGTGCCAGCAGTGTAGGATGGAGAGAGACCCAGTACTTC.

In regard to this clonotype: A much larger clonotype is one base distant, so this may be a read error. CDR3 residues: CSATAGDRASYNEQYF. The CDR3 nucleotides read TGCAGTGCCACCGCTGGGGACAGGGCTTCCTACAATGAGCAGTACTTC. V gene TRBV20-1 combines with J gene TRBJ2-7; 9 bases align to TRBD1. V lost 6 bases to trimming and J lost 7 bases; unmatched junction nucleotides: 19. The CDR3 is made up of 16 amino acids. Looked up from germline, CDR1 is DFQATT and CDR2 is SNEGSKA (reference sequence).

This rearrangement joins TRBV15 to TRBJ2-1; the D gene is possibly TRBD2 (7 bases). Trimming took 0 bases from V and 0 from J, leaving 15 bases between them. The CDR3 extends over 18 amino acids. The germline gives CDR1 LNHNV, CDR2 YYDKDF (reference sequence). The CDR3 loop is CATSRDRGASGSYNEQFF. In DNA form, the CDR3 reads TGTGCCACCAGCAGAGATCGGGGGGCTAGCGGCTCCTACAATGAGCAGTTCTTC.

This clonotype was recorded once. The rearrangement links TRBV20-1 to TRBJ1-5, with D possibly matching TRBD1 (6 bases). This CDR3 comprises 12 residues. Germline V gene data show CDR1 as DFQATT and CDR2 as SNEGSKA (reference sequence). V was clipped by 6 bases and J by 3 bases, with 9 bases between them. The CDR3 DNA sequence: TGCAGTGCAGGACAGACCAATCAGCCCCAGCATTTT. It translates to CSAGQTNQPQHF.

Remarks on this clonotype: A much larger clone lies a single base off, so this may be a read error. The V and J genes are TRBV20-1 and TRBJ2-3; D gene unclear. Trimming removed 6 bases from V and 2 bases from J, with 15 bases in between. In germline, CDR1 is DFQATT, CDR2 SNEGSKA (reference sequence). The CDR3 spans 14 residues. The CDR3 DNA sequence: TGCAGTGCCCCACTTAGTGGGGACACAGATACGCAGTATTTT. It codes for CSAPLSGDTDTQYF.

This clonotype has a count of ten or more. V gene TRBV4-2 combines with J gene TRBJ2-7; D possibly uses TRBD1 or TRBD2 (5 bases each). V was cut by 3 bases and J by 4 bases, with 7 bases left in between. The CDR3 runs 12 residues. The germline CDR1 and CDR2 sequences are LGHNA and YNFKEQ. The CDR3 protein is CASSQGEYEQYF. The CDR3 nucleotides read TGTGCCAGCAGCCAGGGGGAATACGAGCAGTACTTC.

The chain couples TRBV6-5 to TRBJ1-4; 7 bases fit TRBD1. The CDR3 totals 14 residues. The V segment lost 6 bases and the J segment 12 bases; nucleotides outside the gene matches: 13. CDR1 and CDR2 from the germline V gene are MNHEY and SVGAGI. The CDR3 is CASRIGTDMTELFF. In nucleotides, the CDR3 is TGTGCCAGCAGGATCGGGACAGACATGACGGAACTGTTTTTT.

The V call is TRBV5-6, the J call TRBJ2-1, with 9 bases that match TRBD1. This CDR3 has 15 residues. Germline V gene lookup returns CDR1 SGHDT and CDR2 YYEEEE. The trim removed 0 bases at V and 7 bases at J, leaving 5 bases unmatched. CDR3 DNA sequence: TGTGCCAGCAGCTTGGAGGACAGGGGTGATAATGAGCAGTTCTTC. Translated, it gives CASSLEDRGDNEQFF.

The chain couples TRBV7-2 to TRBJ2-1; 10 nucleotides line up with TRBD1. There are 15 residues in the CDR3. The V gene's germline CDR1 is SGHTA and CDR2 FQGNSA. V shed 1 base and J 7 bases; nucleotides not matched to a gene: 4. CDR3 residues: CASSLGGTGVNEQFF. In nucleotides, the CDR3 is TGTGCCAGCAGCTTAGGCGGGACAGGGGTTAATGAGCAGTTCTTC.

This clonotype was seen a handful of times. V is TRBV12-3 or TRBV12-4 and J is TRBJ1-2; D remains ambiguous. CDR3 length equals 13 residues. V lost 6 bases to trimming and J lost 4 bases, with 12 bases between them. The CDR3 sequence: CASSPRVPYGYTF. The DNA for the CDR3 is TGTGCCAGCAGCCCGCGAGTACCCTATGGCTACACCTTC.

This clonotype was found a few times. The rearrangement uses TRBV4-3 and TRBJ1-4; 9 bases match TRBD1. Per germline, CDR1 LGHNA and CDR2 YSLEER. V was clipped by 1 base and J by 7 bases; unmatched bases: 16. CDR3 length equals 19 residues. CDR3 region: CASSQGRTGESEVAEKLFF. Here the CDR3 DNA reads TGCGCCAGCAGCCAAGGGCGGACAGGGGAGTCCGAAGTTGCTGAAAAACTGTTTTTT.

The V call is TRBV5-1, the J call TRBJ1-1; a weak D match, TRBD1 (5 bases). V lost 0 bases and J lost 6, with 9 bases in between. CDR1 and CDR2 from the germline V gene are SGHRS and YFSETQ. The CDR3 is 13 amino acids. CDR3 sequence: CASSLGRDAEAFF. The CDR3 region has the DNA TGCGCCAGCAGCTTGGGCAGGGATGCTGAAGCTTTCTTT.

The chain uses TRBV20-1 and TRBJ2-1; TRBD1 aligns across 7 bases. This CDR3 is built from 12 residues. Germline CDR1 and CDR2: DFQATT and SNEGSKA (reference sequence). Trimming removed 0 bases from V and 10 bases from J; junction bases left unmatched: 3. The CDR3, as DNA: TGCAGTGCTAGAGACGACAGGGTAGAGCAGTTCTTC. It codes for CSARDDRVEQFF.

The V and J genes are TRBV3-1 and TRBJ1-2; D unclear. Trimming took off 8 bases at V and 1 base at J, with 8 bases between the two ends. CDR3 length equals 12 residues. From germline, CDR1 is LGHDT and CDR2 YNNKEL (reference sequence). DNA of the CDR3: TGTGCCAGCTCGGGGTTTAACTATGGCTACACCTTC. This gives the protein CASSGFNYGYTF.

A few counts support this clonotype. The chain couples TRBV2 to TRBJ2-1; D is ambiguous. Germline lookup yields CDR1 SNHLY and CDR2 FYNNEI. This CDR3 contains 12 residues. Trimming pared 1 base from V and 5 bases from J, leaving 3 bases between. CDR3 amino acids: CASSEGHNEQFF. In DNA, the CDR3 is TGTGCCAGCAGTGAAGGGCACAATGAGCAGTTCTTC. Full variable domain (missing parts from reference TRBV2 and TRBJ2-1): EPEVTQTPSHQVTQMGQEVILRCVPISNHLYFYWYRQILGQKVEFLVSFYNNEISEKSEIFDDQFSVERPDGSNFTLKIRSTKLEDSAMYFCASSEGHNEQFFGPGTRLTVL.

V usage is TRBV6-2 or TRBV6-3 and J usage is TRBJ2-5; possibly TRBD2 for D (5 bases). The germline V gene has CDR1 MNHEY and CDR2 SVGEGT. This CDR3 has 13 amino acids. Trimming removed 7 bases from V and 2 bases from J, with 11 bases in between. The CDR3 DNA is TGTGCCAGCAACTCGGGAAAACAAGAGACCCAGTACTTC. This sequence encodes CASNSGKQETQYF.

The chain's CDR3 is CASSVDRESSTDTQYF. CDR3 coding DNA: TGTGCCAGCAGCGTAGACAGGGAGTCTAGCACAGATACGCAGTATTTT. The V gene is TRBV9, the J gene TRBJ2-3, with D possibly being TRBD1 (6 bases). The V end was cut by 0 bases, the J end by 0 bases, with 11 bases between. The CDR3 is 16 amino acids. The germline gives CDR1 SGDLS, CDR2 YYNGEE.

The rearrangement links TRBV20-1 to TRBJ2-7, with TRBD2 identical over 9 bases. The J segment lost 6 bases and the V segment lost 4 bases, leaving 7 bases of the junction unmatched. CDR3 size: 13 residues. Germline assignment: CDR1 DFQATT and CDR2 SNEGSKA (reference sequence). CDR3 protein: CSAIAGAPIEQYF. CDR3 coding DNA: TGCAGTGCTATAGCGGGGGCCCCTATCGAGCAGTACTTC.

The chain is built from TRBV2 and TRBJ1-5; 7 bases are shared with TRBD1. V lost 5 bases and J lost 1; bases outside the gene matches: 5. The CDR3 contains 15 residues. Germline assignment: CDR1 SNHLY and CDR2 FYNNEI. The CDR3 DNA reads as TGTGCCAGCAGTCTGACAGGGTCCAGCAATCAGCCCCAGCATTTT. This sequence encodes CASSLTGSSNQPQHF.

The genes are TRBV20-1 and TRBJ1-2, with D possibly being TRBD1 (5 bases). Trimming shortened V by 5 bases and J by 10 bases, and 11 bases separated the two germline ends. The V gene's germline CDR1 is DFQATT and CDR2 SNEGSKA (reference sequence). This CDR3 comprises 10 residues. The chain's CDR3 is CSAGGGFYTF. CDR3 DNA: TGCAGTGCTGGCGGGGGTTTCTACACCTTC.

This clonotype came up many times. The CDR3: CASSHSGRQGTEAFF. DNA of the CDR3: TGTGCCAGCTCCCACTCAGGACGACAAGGCACTGAAGCTTTCTTT. The V and J genes are TRBV6-2 or TRBV6-3 and TRBJ1-1; D not resolved. The V gene's germline CDR1 is MNHEY and CDR2 SVGEGT. Trimming removed 8 bases from V and 4 bases from J, with 20 bases in between. This CDR3 contains 15 residues.

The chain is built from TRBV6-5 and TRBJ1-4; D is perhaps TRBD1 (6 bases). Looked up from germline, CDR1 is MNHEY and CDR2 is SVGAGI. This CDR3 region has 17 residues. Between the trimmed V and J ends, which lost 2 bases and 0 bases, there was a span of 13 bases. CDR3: CASSYGGADATNEKLFF. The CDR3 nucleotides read TGTGCCAGCAGTTACGGGGGCGCGGATGCAACTAATGAAAAACTGTTTTTT.

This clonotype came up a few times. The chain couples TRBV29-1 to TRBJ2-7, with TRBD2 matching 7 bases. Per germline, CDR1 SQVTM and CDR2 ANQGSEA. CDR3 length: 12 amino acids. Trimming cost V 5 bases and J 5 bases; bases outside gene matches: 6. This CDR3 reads CSVSTGGNEQYF. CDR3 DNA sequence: TGCAGCGTTTCAACCGGGGGGAACGAGCAGTACTTC.

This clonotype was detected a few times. The CDR3 loop is CASSPDYSTDTQYF. In DNA, the CDR3 is TGTGCCAGCAGCCCAGACTATAGCACAGATACGCAGTATTTT. The chain employs TRBV7-2 and TRBJ2-3; perhaps TRBD2 as D (5 bases). Germline CDR1 reads SGHTA; CDR2 reads FQGNSA. This CDR3 contains 14 residues. Trimming pared 5 bases from V and 0 bases from J, leaving 9 bases between.

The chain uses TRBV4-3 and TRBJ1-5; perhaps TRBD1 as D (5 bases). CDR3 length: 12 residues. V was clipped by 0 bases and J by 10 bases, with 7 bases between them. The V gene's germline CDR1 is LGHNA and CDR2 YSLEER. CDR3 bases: TGCGCCAGCAGCCAAGATAGGGGACCCCAGCATTTT. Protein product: CASSQDRGPQHF.

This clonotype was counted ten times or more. The CDR3 loop is CASSLSAGGNQPQHF. Written as DNA, the CDR3 is TGTGCCAGCAGTTTATCTGCGGGGGGCAATCAGCCCCAGCATTTT. The chain combines TRBV27 with TRBJ1-5; TRBD1 is a possible D gene (5 bases). Germline lookup yields CDR1 MNHEY and CDR2 SMNVEV (reference sequence). This CDR3 contains 15 residues. V was shortened by 0 bases and J by 2 bases, with 8 bases between the two germline ends.

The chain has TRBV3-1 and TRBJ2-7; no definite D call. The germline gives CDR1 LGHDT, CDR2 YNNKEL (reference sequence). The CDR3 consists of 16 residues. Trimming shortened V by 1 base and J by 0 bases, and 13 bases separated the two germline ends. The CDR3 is CASSQVIGRVSYEQYF. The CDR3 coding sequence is TGTGCCAGCAGCCAAGTTATCGGACGGGTCTCCTACGAGCAGTACTTC.